This T cell receptor beta chain emerged from a study of radiation and T cells in renal cell carcinoma. Libraries were prepared by immunoSEQ multiplex PCR; TCRdb keeps only in-frame clonotypes and omits some of them. There are some 30,000 clones in the sample; 81% occur only once, and about 33% lies in the top ten. A word on this clone: Its antigen is undetermined.

Study-level findings and limits: Top tumor clonotypes rose in blood 2 weeks post-radiation, then contracted.

The CDR3 covers 14 residues. Time point defined: blood 4 weeks post-SBRT, at nephrectomy. As for treatment: 15 Gy SBRT to primary tumor, nephrectomy 4 weeks later. Nephrectomy followed 15 Gy stereotactic body radiation by 4 weeks. Radiation-treated patients gave blood at baseline, week 2 and week 4. Clear cell pathology was present in this patient's renal cell carcinoma. This chain connects TRBV21-1 to TRBJ2-7. TRBV21-1 has pseudogene status. This sample comprised blood, obtained from a patient whose treatment included radiotherapy and nephrectomy. This receptor was taken from a man between 60 and 75 years old with renal cell carcinoma. The CDR3: CASSKGTAAYEQYF. CDR3 DNA: TGTGCCAGCAGCAAAGGAACGGCCGCCTACGAGCAGTACTTC.